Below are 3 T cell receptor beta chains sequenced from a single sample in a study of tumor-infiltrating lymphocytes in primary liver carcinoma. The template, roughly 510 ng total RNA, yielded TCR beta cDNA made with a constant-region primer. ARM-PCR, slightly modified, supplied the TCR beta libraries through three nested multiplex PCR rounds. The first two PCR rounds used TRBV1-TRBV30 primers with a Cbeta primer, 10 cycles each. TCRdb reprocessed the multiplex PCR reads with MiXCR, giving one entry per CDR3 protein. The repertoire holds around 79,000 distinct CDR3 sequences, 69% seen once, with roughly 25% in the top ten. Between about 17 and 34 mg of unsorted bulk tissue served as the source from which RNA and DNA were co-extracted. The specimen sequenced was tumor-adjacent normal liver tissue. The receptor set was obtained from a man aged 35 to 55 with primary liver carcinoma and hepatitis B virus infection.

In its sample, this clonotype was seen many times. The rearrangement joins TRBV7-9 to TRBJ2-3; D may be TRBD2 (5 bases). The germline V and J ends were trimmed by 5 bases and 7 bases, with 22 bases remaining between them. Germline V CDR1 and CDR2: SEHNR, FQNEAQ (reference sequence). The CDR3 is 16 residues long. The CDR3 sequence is CASSPGLGHTLYTQYF. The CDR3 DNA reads TGTGCCAGCAGCCCAGGACTTGGGCATACTCTATATACGCAGTATTTT.

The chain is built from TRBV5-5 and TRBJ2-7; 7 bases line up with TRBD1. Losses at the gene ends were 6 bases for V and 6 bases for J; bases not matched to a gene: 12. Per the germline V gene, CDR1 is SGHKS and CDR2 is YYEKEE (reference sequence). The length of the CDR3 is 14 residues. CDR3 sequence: CASNSGTAFSEQYF. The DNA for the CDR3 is TGTGCCAGCAACTCCGGGACAGCTTTCTCCGAGCAGTACTTC.

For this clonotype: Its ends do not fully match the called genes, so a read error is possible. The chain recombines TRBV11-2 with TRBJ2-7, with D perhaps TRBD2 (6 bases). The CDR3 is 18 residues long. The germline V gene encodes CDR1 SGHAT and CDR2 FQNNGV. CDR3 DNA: TGTGCCAGCAACTTAGTCCCCGGGGCTAGCAGGAGGGAGCGTGAGCACTACTTC. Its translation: CASNLVPGASRREREHYF. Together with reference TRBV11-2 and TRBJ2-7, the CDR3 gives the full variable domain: EAGVAQSPRYKIIEKRQSVAFWCNPISGHATLYWYQQILGQGPKLLIQFQNNGVVDDSQLPKDRFSAERLKGVDSTLKIQPAKLEDSAVYLCASNLVPGASRREREHYFGPGTRLTVT.